This TCR beta chain was identified during a study of blood T cell dynamics during melanoma immunotherapy. About the research overall: Standard first-line treatment here was pembrolizumab or nivolumab plus ipilimumab in metastatic melanoma.

Trimming shortened V by 6 bases and J by 6 bases, and 15 bases separated the two germline ends. The CDR3 runs 13 residues. From germline, CDR1 is SNHLY and CDR2 FYNNEI. Time point defined: week 3, after first cycle of checkpoint inhibitor. Every bulk PBMC sample received the same 350 ng of DNA. TCRdb's table, derived via immunoSEQ multiplex PCR, lists solely in-frame clones and lacks some. The table records thousands of clones, approximately 84% of them present only once. The TCR comes from a human donor with melanoma. The sample here was blood, taken from a patient treated with checkpoint blockade. V is TRBV2 and J is TRBJ2-7; D is perhaps TRBD1 (5 bases). CDR3 protein: CASRTAYAGEQYF. The DNA of the CDR3 is TGTGCCAGCAGGACAGCGTATGCTGGCGAGCAGTACTTC.